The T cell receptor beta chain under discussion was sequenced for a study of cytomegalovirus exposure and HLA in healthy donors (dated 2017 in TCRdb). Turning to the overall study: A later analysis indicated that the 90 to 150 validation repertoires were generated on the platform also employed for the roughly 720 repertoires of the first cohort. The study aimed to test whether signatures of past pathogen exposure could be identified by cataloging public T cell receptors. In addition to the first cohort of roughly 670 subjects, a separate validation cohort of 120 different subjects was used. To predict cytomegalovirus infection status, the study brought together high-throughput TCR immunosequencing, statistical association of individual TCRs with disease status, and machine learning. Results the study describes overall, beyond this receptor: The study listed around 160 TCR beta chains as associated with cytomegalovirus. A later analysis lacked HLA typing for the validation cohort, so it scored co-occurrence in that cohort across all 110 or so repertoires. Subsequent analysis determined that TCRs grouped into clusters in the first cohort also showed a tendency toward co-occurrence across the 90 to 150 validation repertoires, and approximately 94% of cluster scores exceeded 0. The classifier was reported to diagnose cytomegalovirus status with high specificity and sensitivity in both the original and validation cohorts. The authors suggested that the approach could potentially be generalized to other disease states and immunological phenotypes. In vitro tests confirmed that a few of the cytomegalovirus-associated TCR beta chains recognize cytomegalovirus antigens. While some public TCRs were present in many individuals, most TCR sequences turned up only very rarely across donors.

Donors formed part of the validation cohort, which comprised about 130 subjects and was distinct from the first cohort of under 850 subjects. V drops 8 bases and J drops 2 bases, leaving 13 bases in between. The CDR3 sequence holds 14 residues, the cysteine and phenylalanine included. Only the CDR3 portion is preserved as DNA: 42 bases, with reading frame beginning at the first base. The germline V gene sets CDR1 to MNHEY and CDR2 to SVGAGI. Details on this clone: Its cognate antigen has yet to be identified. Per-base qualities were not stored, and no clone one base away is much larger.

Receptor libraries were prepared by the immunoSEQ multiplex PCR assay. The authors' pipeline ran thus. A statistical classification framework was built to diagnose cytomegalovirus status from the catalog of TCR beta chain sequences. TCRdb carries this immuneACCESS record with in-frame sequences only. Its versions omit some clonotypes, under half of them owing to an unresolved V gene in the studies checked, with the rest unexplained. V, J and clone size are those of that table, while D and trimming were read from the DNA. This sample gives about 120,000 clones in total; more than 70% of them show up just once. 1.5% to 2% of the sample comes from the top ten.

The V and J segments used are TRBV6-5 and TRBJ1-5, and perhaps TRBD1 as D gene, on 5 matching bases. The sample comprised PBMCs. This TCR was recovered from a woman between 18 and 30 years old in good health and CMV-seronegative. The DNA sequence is TGTGCCAGCTCCCAGGGAATGGGCAATCAGCCCCAGCATTTT. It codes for CASSQGMGNQPQHF.